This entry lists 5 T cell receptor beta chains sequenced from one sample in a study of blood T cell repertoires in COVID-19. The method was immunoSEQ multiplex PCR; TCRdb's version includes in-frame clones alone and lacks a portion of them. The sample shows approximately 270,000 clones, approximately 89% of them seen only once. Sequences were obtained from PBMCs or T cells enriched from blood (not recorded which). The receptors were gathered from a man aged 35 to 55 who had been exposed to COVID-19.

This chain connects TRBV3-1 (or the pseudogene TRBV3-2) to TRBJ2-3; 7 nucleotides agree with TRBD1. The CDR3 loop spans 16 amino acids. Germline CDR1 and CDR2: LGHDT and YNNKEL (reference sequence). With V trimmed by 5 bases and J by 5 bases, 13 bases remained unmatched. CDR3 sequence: CASSSHETGNGDTQYF. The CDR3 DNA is TGTGCCAGCAGCTCCCACGAGACAGGGAATGGAGATACGCAGTATTTT.

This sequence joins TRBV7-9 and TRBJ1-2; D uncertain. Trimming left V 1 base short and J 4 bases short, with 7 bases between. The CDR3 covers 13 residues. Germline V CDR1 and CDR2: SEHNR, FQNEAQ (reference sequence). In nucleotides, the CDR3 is TGTGCCAGCAGCTTAGACGAGCTCTATGGCTACACCTTC. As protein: CASSLDELYGYTF.

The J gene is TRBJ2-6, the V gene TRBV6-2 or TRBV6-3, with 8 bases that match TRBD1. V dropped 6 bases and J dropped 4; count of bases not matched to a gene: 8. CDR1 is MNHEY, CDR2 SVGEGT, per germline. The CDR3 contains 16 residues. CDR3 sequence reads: CASSDRGSLGANVLTF. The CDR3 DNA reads TGTGCCAGCAGCGACAGGGGATCGCTCGGGGCCAACGTCCTGACTTTC.

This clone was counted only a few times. The CDR3 coding sequence is TGTGCCAGCAGCACCGAAATCGGGACTAACTATGGCTACACCTTC. As protein: CASSTEIGTNYGYTF. The chain recombines TRBV5-4 with TRBJ1-2; unclear D gene. V shed 4 bases and J shed 0 bases, with 13 bases lying between them. Per the germline V gene, CDR1 is SGHNT and CDR2 is YYREEE (reference sequence). This CDR3 comprises 15 residues.

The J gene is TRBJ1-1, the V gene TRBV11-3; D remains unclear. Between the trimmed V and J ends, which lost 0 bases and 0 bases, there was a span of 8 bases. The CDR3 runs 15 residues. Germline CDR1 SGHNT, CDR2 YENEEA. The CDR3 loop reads CASSLEGGVNTEAFF. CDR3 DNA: TGTGCCAGCAGCTTAGAGGGTGGAGTGAACACTGAAGCTTTCTTT.